This T cell receptor beta chain was identified in a study of blood T cell repertoires in COVID-19. Assay used: immunoSEQ multiplex PCR; TCRdb lists only in-frame clones, some missing. The data contain some 100,000 clones, around 81% of them seen just once; the ten biggest clones take up 8.5% to 12%. V lost 5 bases to trimming and J lost 3 bases, with 19 bases between them. This CDR3 is 17 amino acids long. Germline values: CDR1 MGHDK, CDR2 SYGVNS. This TCR came from a human donor in a cohort sampled during active COVID-19. The sample consisted of peripheral blood. The chain joins TRBV25-1 to TRBJ1-4; D may be TRBD1 (5 bases). DNA of the CDR3: TGTGCCAGCAGTCCCTTCTTGAAGACAGACGCTAATGAAAAACTGTTTTTT. Amino acids: CASSPFLKTDANEKLFF. Full variable domain (outside the CDR3, taken from reference TRBV25-1 and TRBJ1-4): EADIYQTPRYLVIGTGKKITLECSQTMGHDKMYWYQQDPGMELHLIHYSYGVNSTEKGDLSSESTVSRIRTEHFPLTLESARPSHTSQYLCASSPFLKTDANEKLFFGSGTQLSVL.